The sequence of this T cell receptor (beta chain) was determined in a study of blood T cell repertoires in COVID-19 (dated by TCRdb to the early 2020s). General notes on the study: Samples covering the acute and convalescent phases of COVID-19 were provided by collaborators in the United States, Italy and Spain. The material from the prospective study consisted of cDNA or gDNA derived from T cells, B-cell-depleted T cells, or PBMCs. Subjects who had been exposed to COVID-19, were actively infected with it, or had recovered from it provided the deeply sampled blood TCRbeta repertoires that made up the dataset. A freely available public database, intended as a resource for researchers studying the immune response to SARS-CoV-2, is where the repertoires were released. Samples were obtained from the ongoing ImmuneRACE study (first 160 participants) and from 1,000 to 1,500 subjects provided by 6 global collaborators. The sample metadata nearly always contained a de-identified subject ID, COVID-19 status, age in years and sex. Where available, HLA class I and class II types were taken from metadata supplied by the sample provider and were not determined by assay-based typing.

Each collaborating institution followed its own protocols to collect whole blood in K2EDTA tubes. For TCRbeta analysis, collaborator samples were shipped as frozen whole blood, as isolated PBMCs, or as DNA extracted from either sample type. Trimming at the junction amounts to 0 bases on V and 7 bases on J, and the germline ends lie 18 bases apart. For CDR1 and CDR2, the germline V gene (reference sequence) lists LGHDT and YNNKEL. The CDR3 runs 16 residues from the cysteine to the phenylalanine. Only CDR3 DNA is held: 48 bases, read in frame from base 1. The immunoSEQ Assay, a bias-controlled multiplex PCR, was used to amplify TCRbeta CDR3 regions from genomic DNA. In the source study's methods: The number of nucleated cells in each sample was estimated by amplification of reference gene primers within the assay. To quantify the absolute abundance of each unique TCRbeta CDR3 rearrangement, sequence reads were collapsed and filtered. For each sample, productive Simpson clonality was calculated by taking the square root of Simpson's diversity index across productive rearrangements. TCRdb provides this immuneACCESS table in a form limited to in-frame rearrangements. Some clones are lacking; in checked studies, under half of them reflect an unresolved V gene, and why the rest are absent is not known. From that table come the V and J calls and clone size; the DNA was used to work out D and trimming. For this sample there are about 100,000 clones; around nine tenths appear just once. The ten largest clones represent 6.5% to 9% of the sample.

Remarks on this clone: Its antigen has not been determined. The input lacks base qualities; no much larger clone sits a single base away.

Overall results and qualifications from the work: The quantity of clinical and demographic metadata differed by source and by participant and was supplied without curation.

The sample was peripheral blood. The receptor was isolated from a man aged 55 to 70 with acute or convalescent COVID-19. The V gene is TRBV3-1 (or the pseudogene TRBV3-2) and the J gene is TRBJ1-2; TRBD1 could be the D gene, as 6 bases match. The CDR3 is CASSQDPRGRGSGYTF. The DNA reads TGTGCCAGCAGCCAAGATCCCCGGGGCAGGGGATCTGGCTACACCTTC.